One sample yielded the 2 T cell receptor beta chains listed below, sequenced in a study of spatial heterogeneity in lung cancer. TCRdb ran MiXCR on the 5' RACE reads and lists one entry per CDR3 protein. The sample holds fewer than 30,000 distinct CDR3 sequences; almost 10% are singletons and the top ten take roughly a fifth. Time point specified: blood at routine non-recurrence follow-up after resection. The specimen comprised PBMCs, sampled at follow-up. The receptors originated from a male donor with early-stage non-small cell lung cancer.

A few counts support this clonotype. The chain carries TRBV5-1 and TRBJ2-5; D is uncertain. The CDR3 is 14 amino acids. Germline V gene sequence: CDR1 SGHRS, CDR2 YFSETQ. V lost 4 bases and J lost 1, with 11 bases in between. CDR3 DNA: TGCGCCAGCAGCCCCAGCATTGTCCAAGAGACCCAGTACTTC. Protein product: CASSPSIVQETQYF.

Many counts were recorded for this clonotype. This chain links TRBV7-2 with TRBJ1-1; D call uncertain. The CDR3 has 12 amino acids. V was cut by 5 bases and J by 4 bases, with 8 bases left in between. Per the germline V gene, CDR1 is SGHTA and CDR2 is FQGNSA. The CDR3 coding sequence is TGTGCCAGCAGCCCGGACGTCACTGAAGCTTTCTTT. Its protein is CASSPDVTEAFF.